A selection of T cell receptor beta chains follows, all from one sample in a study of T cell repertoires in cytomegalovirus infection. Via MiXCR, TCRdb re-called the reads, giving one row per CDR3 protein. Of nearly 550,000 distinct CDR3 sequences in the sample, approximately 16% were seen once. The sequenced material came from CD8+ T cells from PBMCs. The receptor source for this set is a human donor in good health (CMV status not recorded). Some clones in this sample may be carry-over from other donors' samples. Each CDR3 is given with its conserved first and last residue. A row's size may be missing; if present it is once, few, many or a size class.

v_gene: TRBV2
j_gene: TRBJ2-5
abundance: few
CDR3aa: CASEGLQETQYF

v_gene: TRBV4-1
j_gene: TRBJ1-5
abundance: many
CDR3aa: CASSQAGDEQPQHF

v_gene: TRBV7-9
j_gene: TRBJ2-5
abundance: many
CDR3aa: CASSHGRQGAETQYF

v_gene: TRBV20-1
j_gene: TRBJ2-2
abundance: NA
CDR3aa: CSARLAGDNTGVLFF

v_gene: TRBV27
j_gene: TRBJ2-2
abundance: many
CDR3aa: CASSPGTSLNTGELFF

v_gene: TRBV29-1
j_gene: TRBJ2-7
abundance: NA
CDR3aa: CSVESAGSSYEQYF

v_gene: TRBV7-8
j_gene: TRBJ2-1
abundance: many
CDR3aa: CASSQFRGIAYNEQFF

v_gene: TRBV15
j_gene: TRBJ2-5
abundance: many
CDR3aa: CATSRRTGFGPFYRQQETQYF

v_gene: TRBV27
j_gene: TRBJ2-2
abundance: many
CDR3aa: CASSWTGVTGELFF

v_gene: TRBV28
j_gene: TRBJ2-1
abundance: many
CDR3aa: CASSFPSKLAGGPGAYNEQFF

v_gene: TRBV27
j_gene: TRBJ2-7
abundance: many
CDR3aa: CASSQRGYYEQYF

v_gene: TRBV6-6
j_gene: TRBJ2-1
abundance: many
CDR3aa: CASSYSEAGGPLYNEQFF

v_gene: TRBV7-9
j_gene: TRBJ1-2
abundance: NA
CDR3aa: CASRGDRGRGMPF

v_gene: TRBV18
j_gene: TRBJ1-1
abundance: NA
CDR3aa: CASSPPTGGLGTEAFF